This T cell receptor beta chain was recorded in a study of T cells in Graves' hyperthyroidism and ophthalmopathy. The CDR3 covers 15 residues. The V segment lost 3 bases and the J segment 5 bases; nucleotides outside the gene matches: 6. The germline V gene has CDR1 MNHEY and CDR2 SMNVEV (reference sequence). Patients were excluded for uncontrolled infection, other autoimmune disease, pregnancy or lactation. TCR beta CDR3 regions were amplified from RNA. TCR CDR3 regions were first amplified by RT-PCR with HTBI primers. TCRdb recomputed calls from the multiplex PCR reads with MiXCR, one row per CDR3 protein. The data contain about 250,000 distinct CDR3 sequences, roughly 15% of them singletons. There are many counts of this clonotype.

Source material: blood. The receptor was derived from a woman between 50 and 59 years old with Graves' hyperthyroidism that later progressed to Graves' ophthalmopathy. The genes are TRBV27 and TRBJ2-2; 7 nucleotides agree with TRBD2. Here the CDR3 DNA reads TGTGCCAGCAGTTTCGGTCAGGGAGGGACCGGGGAGCTGTTTTTT. This sequence encodes CASSFGQGGTGELFF.